This record covers a single T cell receptor beta chain. Its antigen is unidentified. This specimen belongs to a study of T-cell memory formation after mild COVID-19. Notes on the study in general: Certain responding clones were present in pre-infection memory, suggesting participation of cross-reactive memory. From day 15 to 85, contracting clones were balanced between CD4 and CD8, whereas later expanders leaned toward CD4+. The CD4+ clones that contracted clustered mainly within CM and EM, and the CD8+ clones concentrated in EMRA.

The V gene end was trimmed by 11 bases and the J gene end by 9 bases; junction bases not matched to a gene: 9. Germline V gene sequence: CDR1 MDHEN, CDR2 SYDVKM. This CDR3 region has 12 residues. cDNA libraries for TCR alpha and TCR beta, carrying sample barcodes and UMIs, came from 5'RACE with constant-segment primers. TCRdb ran MiXCR on the 5' RACE reads and lists one entry per CDR3 protein. The sample records about 270,000 distinct CDR3 sequences, around 15% being singletons. J is TRBJ2-3 and V is TRBV28; 9 bases align to TRBD2. The sequence was collected from a man between 18 and 35 years old who had mild COVID-19 (a few samples of this study predate the infection). Cell type and time point are not known. Sequences were obtained from PBMCs or a T cell subset sorted from them (not recorded which). In DNA, the CDR3 is TGTGCCCTCAGCGGGGGGCCGGGGACGCAGTATTTT. Translating gives CALSGGPGTQYF. Complete variable domain (other parts from reference TRBV28 and TRBJ2-3): DVKVTQSSRYLVKRTGEKVFLECVQDMDHENMFWYRQDPGLGLRLIYFSYDVKMKEKGDIPEGYSVSREKKERFSLILESASTNQTSMYLCALSGGPGTQYFGPGTRLTVL.